The next 29 T cell receptor beta chains were all read from a single sample in a study of shared clonotypes between healthy human individuals. Only in-frame clones appear in the TCRdb table, and some are missing; sequencing was by immunoSEQ multiplex PCR. The sample has fewer than 850,000 clones; 90% are singletons. Sequencing input: memory CD8+ T cells from PBMCs. Subset described: CD45RO+ cells pooled with CCR7-negative TemRA cells. Source of these receptors: a man between 18 and 35 years old in good health. Some clones in this sample may be carry-over from other donors' samples.

The table lists this clone with a count of one. The J gene is TRBJ2-1, the V gene TRBV5-1, with 7 bases matching TRBD1. CDR1 is SGHRS, CDR2 YFSETQ, per germline. This CDR3 contains 14 residues. The ends lost 4 bases at V and 10 bases at J; junction bases unmatched: 11. CDR3 bases: TGCGCCAGCAGCCTAGGCAGGGGGTTATTCGAGCAGTTCTTC. It yields the protein CASSLGRGLFEQFF. The whole variable domain, filled in from reference TRBV5-1 and TRBJ2-1, reads KAGVTQTPRYLIKTRGQQVTLSCSPISGHRSVSWYQQTPGQGLQFLFEYFSETQRNKGNFPGRFSGRQFSNSRSEMNVSTLELGDSALYLCASSLGRGLFEQFFGPGTRLTVL.

This rearrangement joins TRBV27 to TRBJ2-7; 11 positions match TRBD2. This CDR3 region has 18 residues. Trimming cost V 5 bases and J 4 bases; bases outside gene matches: 16. The V gene's germline CDR1 is MNHEY and CDR2 SMNVEV (reference sequence). Written as DNA, the CDR3 is TGTGCCAGCAGTCCATTAGGGGGGACTAGCGGCTCCATTTACGAGCAGTACTTC. This encodes CASSPLGGTSGSIYEQYF.

The V call is TRBV5-1, the J call TRBJ2-1; no clear D. There are 13 residues in the CDR3. V was pared by 6 bases and J by 0 bases, with 7 bases between. Germline V CDR1 and CDR2: SGHRS, YFSETQ. The DNA of the CDR3 is TGCGCCAGCATGGGGTTCTCCTACAATGAGCAGTTCTTC. It yields the protein CASMGFSYNEQFF.

The chain is built from TRBV27 and TRBJ2-7, with 9 bases fitting TRBD1. V dropped 3 bases and J dropped 5; count of bases not matched to a gene: 11. CDR1 and CDR2 (germline): MNHEY, SMNVEV (reference sequence). This CDR3 contains 16 residues. As DNA, the CDR3 is TGTGCCAGCAGTTTCTCCCGGGGGACAGGGATAAACGAGCAGTACTTC. Its translation is CASSFSRGTGINEQYF.

The chain links TRBV7-9 to TRBJ1-3, with a possible D match to TRBD1 (5 bases). The germline V and J ends were trimmed by 5 bases and 2 bases, with 16 bases remaining between them. Germline loops: CDR1 SEHNR, CDR2 FQNEAQ (reference sequence). The CDR3 is made up of 16 amino acids. In DNA, the CDR3 is TGTGCCAGCAGCCACACAGGTACCGTCCCTGGAAACACCATATATTTT. It codes for CASSHTGTVPGNTIYF. The full variable domain, rest sourced from reference TRBV7-9 and TRBJ1-3, is DTGVSQNPRHKITKRGQNVTFRCDPISEHNRLYWYRQTLGQGPEFLTYFQNEAQLEKSRLLSDRFSAERPKGSFSTLEIQRTEQGDSAMYLCASSHTGTVPGNTIYFGEGSWLTVV.

The chain recombines TRBV11-2 with TRBJ2-7; 8 nucleotides agree with TRBD2. Germline CDR1 SGHAT, CDR2 FQNNGV. V lost 6 bases and J lost 4; bases outside the gene matches: 5. CDR3 size: 13 residues. For the CDR3, the DNA is TGTGCCAGCAGATCTGGCGGGGGGTACGAGCAGTACTTC. It translates to CASRSGGGYEQYF.

The rearrangement uses TRBV4-1 and TRBJ2-2; 9 bases align to TRBD2. V was clipped by 3 bases and J by 5 bases; unmatched bases: 4. The germline V gene has CDR1 MGHRA and CDR2 YSYEKL. The CDR3 has 15 residues. This CDR3 is CASSQGREGTGELFF. The CDR3 DNA sequence: TGCGCCAGCAGCCAGGGGCGGGAGGGGACCGGGGAGCTGTTTTTT.

This chain joins TRBV27 and TRBJ2-1; possibly TRBD2 for D (7 bases). The germline V gene encodes CDR1 MNHEY and CDR2 SMNVEV (reference sequence). The V end lost 0 bases, the J end lost 4 bases, and 13 bases lay between the germline ends. The CDR3 length is 16 residues. CDR3 residues: CASSLSRGGAYNEQFF. The CDR3 nucleotides are TGTGCCAGCAGTTTATCCCGAGGGGGGGCTTACAATGAGCAGTTCTTC.

The V call is TRBV15, the J call TRBJ2-1; D unclear. The CDR3 sequence is 16 residues long. The V gene's germline CDR1 is LNHNV and CDR2 YYDKDF (reference sequence). Deletions cut 1 base from V and 2 bases from J, with 12 bases between. This chain's CDR3 is CATSRGTDSPYNEQFF. CDR3 coding DNA: TGTGCCACCAGCAGAGGCACAGACTCCCCCTACAATGAGCAGTTCTTC.

The rearrangement uses TRBV6-6 and TRBJ1-2; 10 positions match TRBD1. V lost 5 bases to trimming and J lost 3 bases; unmatched junction nucleotides: 6. The CDR3 spans 15 residues. Per germline, CDR1 MNHNY and CDR2 SVGAGI (reference sequence). CDR3: CASSQSTGGYYGYTF. In DNA, the CDR3 is TGTGCCAGCAGTCAATCGACAGGGGGCTACTATGGCTACACCTTC.

V is TRBV19 and J is TRBJ2-7; 8 bases match TRBD1. The CDR3 has 14 residues. Germline assignment: CDR1 LNHDA and CDR2 SQIVND (reference sequence). After removal of 6 bases from V and 3 bases from J, the junction contained 7 bases not matched to a gene. CDR3 nucleotide sequence: TGTGCCAGTAGCCCAGGACAGGGCCGCTACGAGCAGTACTTC. It codes for CASSPGQGRYEQYF.

The table lists this clone with a count of one. The rearrangement uses TRBV27 and TRBJ2-5, with D possibly TRBD1 on 5 matching bases. Looked up from germline, CDR1 is MNHEY and CDR2 is SMNVEV (reference sequence). The CDR3 loop spans 13 amino acids. Trimming took 4 bases from V and 4 from J, leaving 10 bases between them. The CDR3 DNA is TGTGCCAGCAGTTGGCAGCAGGGAGAGACCCAGTACTTC. It translates to CASSWQQGETQYF.

This sequence joins TRBV5-6 and TRBJ2-7; D ambiguous. Germline loops: CDR1 SGHDT, CDR2 YYEEEE. This CDR3 spans 15 amino acids. The V end lost 0 bases, the J end lost 2 bases, and 12 bases lay between the germline ends. CDR3 DNA sequence: TGTGCCAGCAGCTTGGAGGGCCTTTTCACCTACGAGCAGTACTTC. Translating it yields CASSLEGLFTYEQYF. Drawing the rest from reference TRBV5-6 and TRBJ2-7, the complete variable domain is DAGVTQSPTHLIKTRGQQVTLRCSPKSGHDTVSWYQQALGQGPQFIFQYYEEEERQRGNFPDRFSGHQFPNYSSELNVNALLLGDSALYLCASSLEGLFTYEQYFGPGTRLTVT.

The chain uses TRBV5-1 and TRBJ2-7; D is ambiguous. CDR3 length: 13 residues. Germline CDR1 reads SGHRS; CDR2 reads YFSETQ. Trimming stripped 1 base from V and 7 bases from J, with 12 bases between. In DNA, the CDR3 is TGCGCCAGCAGCTTGTATATAAATTGGGAGCAGTACTTC. Protein sequence: CASSLYINWEQYF.

The chain carries TRBV19 and TRBJ2-3, with D unresolved. Trimming took 0 bases from V and 5 from J, leaving 15 bases between them. Germline-derived CDR1 and CDR2 are LNHDA and SQIVND (reference sequence). CDR3 length equals 16 residues. CDR3 protein: CASSIDRAGFKDTQYF. The CDR3 DNA reads as TGTGCCAGTAGTATAGATAGAGCTGGCTTCAAAGATACGCAGTATTTT.

J is TRBJ2-2 and V is TRBV27, with 8 nucleotides matching TRBD1. Germline V CDR1 and CDR2: MNHEY, SMNVEV (reference sequence). Unmatched junction bases numbered 3, after V lost 1 base and J lost 5 bases. The CDR3 spans 15 residues. Here the CDR3 reads CASSLFRGRTGELFF. The CDR3 DNA sequence: TGTGCCAGCAGTTTATTCAGGGGGCGGACCGGGGAGCTGTTTTTT.

This chain joins TRBV6-6 and TRBJ2-7, with D tentatively TRBD1 or TRBD2 (5 bases each). Looked up from germline, CDR1 is MNHNY and CDR2 is SVGAGI (reference sequence). V dropped 6 bases and J dropped 5 bases, with 20 bases sitting between them. This CDR3 is 15 amino acids long. The CDR3 is CASSTRIGGENEQYF. In nucleotides, the CDR3 is TGTGCCAGCAGCACCCGTATTGGGGGAGAGAACGAGCAGTACTTC.

This chain joins TRBV7-8 and TRBJ2-2; 10 nucleotides align to TRBD1. The V gene end was trimmed by 5 bases and the J gene end by 4 bases; junction bases not matched to a gene: 7. The length of the CDR3 is 16 residues. Germline CDR1 SGHVS, CDR2 FQNEAQ. Written as DNA, the CDR3 is TGTGCCAGCAGCCCCGCGTGGACAGGGGGCACCGGGGAGCTGTTTTTT. Translating gives CASSPAWTGGTGELFF.

J is TRBJ1-1 and V is TRBV6-6; 7 bases match TRBD1. The length of the CDR3 is 12 residues. V trimming: 6 bases; J trimming: 7 bases; junction bases outside the gene matches: 5. Germline V lookup: CDR1 MNHNY, CDR2 SVGAGI (reference sequence). CDR3 nucleotides: TGTGCCAGCAGGCGAGGGACAGTTGAAGCTTTCTTT. Protein: CASRRGTVEAFF.

The gene calls are TRBV7-9 and TRBJ1-4, with D possibly matching TRBD1 (5 bases). The V gene's germline CDR1 is SEHNR and CDR2 FQNEAQ (reference sequence). V lost 5 bases and J 8 bases, leaving 18 bases between the germline ends. The CDR3 is 15 residues long. The CDR3 spells CASSPDRDLDEKLFF. The CDR3 nucleotides read TGTGCCAGCAGCCCCGACCGGGACCTAGACGAAAAACTGTTTTTT.

The chain recombines TRBV5-1 with TRBJ2-7; the D gene is possibly TRBD1 (6 bases). V lost 0 bases to trimming and J lost 0 bases, with 10 bases between them. CDR1 and CDR2 from the germline V gene are SGHRS and YFSETQ. CDR3 length: 15 amino acids. This chain's CDR3 is CASSLDLQGSYEQYF. Here the CDR3 DNA reads TGCGCCAGCAGCTTGGATCTACAGGGCTCCTACGAGCAGTACTTC.

The chain employs TRBV28 and TRBJ2-2; perhaps D is TRBD1 or TRBD2 (5 bases each). The CDR3 has 17 amino acids. Trimming left V 1 base short and J 3 bases short, with 15 bases between. Germline V gene data show CDR1 as MDHEN and CDR2 as SYDVKM. The CDR3 DNA reads as TGTGCCAGCAGTTTATTCCTTCGGGGACGGGACACCGGGGAGCTGTTTTTT. Amino acids: CASSLFLRGRDTGELFF.

V usage is TRBV4-3 and J usage is TRBJ2-7; 7 bases are shared with TRBD1. V trimming: 4 bases; J trimming: 2 bases; junction bases outside the gene matches: 11. The length of the CDR3 is 16 residues. CDR1 and CDR2 from the germline V gene are LGHNA and YSLEER. The DNA for the CDR3 is TGCGCCAGCAGCCTTTATGGACAGGAAAGCCCCTACGAGCAGTACTTC. As protein: CASSLYGQESPYEQYF.

CDR3 region: CSVEVGGGIHHGYTF. CDR3 in DNA: TGCAGCGTTGAAGTGGGAGGAGGGATCCACCATGGCTACACCTTC. This chain uses TRBV29-1 with TRBJ1-2; D not certain. V lost 1 base to trimming and J lost 6 bases, with 18 bases between them. The CDR3 length is 15 residues. Germline values: CDR1 SQVTM, CDR2 ANQGSEA. Based on the CDR3 plus reference TRBV29-1 and TRBJ1-2, the full variable domain is SAVISQKPSRDICQRGTSLTIQCQVDSQVTMMFWYRQQPGQSLTLIATANQGSEATYESGFVIDKFPISRPNLTFSTLTVSNMSPEDSSIYLCSVEVGGGIHHGYTFGSGTRLTVV.

This rearrangement joins TRBV4-3 to TRBJ2-7; D possibly matches TRBD1 or TRBD2 (6 bases each). Between the trimmed V and J ends, which lost 4 bases and 3 bases, there was a span of 16 bases. CDR1 is LGHNA and CDR2 is YSLEER in the germline V gene. There are 15 residues in the CDR3. CDR3: CASSPGLGGSYEQYF. The CDR3 nucleotides read TGCGCCAGCAGCCCGGGGCTAGGGGGGAGCTACGAGCAGTACTTC.

This chain connects TRBV2 to TRBJ1-1, with 7 bases aligning to TRBD1. CDR1 and CDR2 (germline): SNHLY, FYNNEI. The J segment lost 1 base and the V segment lost 6 bases, leaving 11 bases of the junction unmatched. CDR3 length: 16 amino acids. The CDR3 loop reads CASSWDSQLSNTEAFF. The CDR3 coding sequence is TGTGCCAGCAGCTGGGACAGTCAACTCTCGAACACTGAAGCTTTCTTT.

The chain links TRBV27 to TRBJ2-7; D might be TRBD2 (6 bases). Germline V gives CDR1 MNHEY, CDR2 SMNVEV (reference sequence). This CDR3 comprises 15 residues. Trimming cost V 1 base and J 0 bases, with 10 bases left between them. CDR3 sequence reads: CASSLFAGTSYEQYF. DNA for the CDR3: TGTGCCAGCAGTTTATTTGCGGGGACCTCCTACGAGCAGTACTTC.

CDR3 bases: TGTGCCATCAGTGAGCCGGGGAAATTTTCCCACGAGCAGTACTTC. Residues: CAISEPGKFSHEQYF. The rearrangement joins TRBV10-3 to TRBJ2-7; TRBD2 is a possible D gene (5 bases). V lost 2 bases, J lost 5 bases, and 16 bases lay in between. Per germline, CDR1 ENHRY and CDR2 SYGVKD. The CDR3 length is 15 residues.

This chain joins TRBV6-5 and TRBJ1-5; D is ambiguous. V was cut by 6 bases and J by 4 bases, with 7 bases left in between. The length of the CDR3 is 12 residues. Germline CDR1 MNHEY, CDR2 SVGAGI. The DNA of the CDR3 is TGTGCCAGCAGCACCTATAATCAGCCCCAGCATTTT. Protein product: CASSTYNQPQHF.